Listed below are T cell receptor beta chains from one sample, sequenced in a study of blood T cell repertoires in COVID-19. Profiling relied on immunoSEQ multiplex PCR, and the TCRdb table lists in-frame clones only, not all of them. The sample yields approximately 300,000 clones, approximately 87% seen once. Material: peripheral blood. The receptor source for this set is a woman aged 45-60 years with active or convalescent COVID-19. The CDR3 runs from the conserved cysteine through the conserved F or W. The D gene is left open where the match is weak. A clone size is listed for some rows: how often the clone was seen (once, few, many), or a class if it is expanded.

D gene,J gene,clone size,V gene,CDR3 DNA,CDR3 protein
TRBD2,TRBJ2-3,NA,TRBV15,TGTGCCACCAGCAGAGGAAGCGGGGGGCGCGGCACAGATACGCAGTATTTT,CATSRGSGGRGTDTQYF
NA,TRBJ1-2,NA,TRBV5-1,TGCGCCAGCAGCTTGGCGCCAGGGGAAGATGGCTACACCTTC,CASSLAPGEDGYTF
TRBD2,TRBJ2-7,NA,TRBV13,TGTGCCAGCAGCCCCCGACAGGGCGGACTAGCGGGAGACTACGAGCAGTACTTC,CASSPRQGGLAGDYEQYF
TRBD1,TRBJ1-5,NA,TRBV28,TGTGCCAGCGGGACAGGGGGTCAGCCCCAGCATTTT,CASGTGGQPQHF
TRBD1,TRBJ2-3,NA,TRBV18,TGTGCCAGCCGTGGACAGGGTGGGAGGACAGATACGCAGTATTTT,CASRGQGGRTDTQYF
TRBD1,TRBJ1-2,NA,TRBV14,TGTGCCAGCAGCCAAACCGGACAGGGCTATGGCTACACCTTC,CASSQTGQGYGYTF
NA,TRBJ1-5,NA,TRBV30,TGTGCCTGGAGTGGGCAGATAAATCAGCCCCAGCATTTT,CAWSGQINQPQHF
NA,TRBJ1-5,NA,TRBV18,TGTGCCAGCTCCTCTCAGAGGTATAGCAATCAGCCCCAGCATTTT,CASSSQRYSNQPQHF
TRBD1,TRBJ1-2,NA,TRBV20-1,TGCAGTGCTTTTACAGGGGCAGGCTACACCTTC,CSAFTGAGYTF
NA,TRBJ1-2,NA,TRBV29-1,TGCAGCGTTGACACGGTTAACTATGGCTACACCTTC,CSVDTVNYGYTF
TRBD2,TRBJ2-1,once,TRBV3-1/TRBV3-2,TGTGCCAGCAGCCTTTCCGGGGGGGCCAGAGGTGAGCAGTTCTTC,CASSLSGGARGEQFF
NA,TRBJ1-2,NA,TRBV19,TGTGCCAGTAGACCTGACCAGGGTAGTAGCTACACCTTC,CASRPDQGSSYTF
TRBD1,TRBJ1-1,NA,TRBV7-2,TGTGCCAGCAGCTTAGGGGCAGGGGGCCAGGGTACTGAAGCTTTCTTT,CASSLGAGGQGTEAFF
TRBD2,TRBJ2-7,NA,TRBV18,TGTGCCAGCTTCGCTAGCGGGGGATACGAGCAGTACTTC,CASFASGGYEQYF
TRBD2,TRBJ2-3,NA,TRBV10-3,TGTGCCACCAGAAAGGTAGCGGGGTCTTCATATAGCACAGATACGCAGTATTTT,CATRKVAGSSYSTDTQYF
TRBD1,TRBJ2-7,NA,TRBV7-9,TGTGCCAGCAGCCCGGACAGGTCAGGGCAGTACTTC,CASSPDRSGQYF
TRBD1,TRBJ1-2,NA,TRBV7-6,TGTGCCAGCAAAGGGACAGTCTACACCTTC,CASKGTVYTF
NA,TRBJ2-3,NA,TRBV15,TGTGCCACCAGCAGGGGGCAGTCAGATACGCAGTATTTT,CATSRGQSDTQYF
NA,TRBJ1-3,NA,TRBV25-1,TGTGCCAGCAGTGAATGTCAGTTGGGGAGTGGAAACACCATATATTTT,CASSECQLGSGNTIYF
TRBD2,TRBJ2-1,NA,TRBV5-8,TGTGCCAGCAGCAAGCGGGAGGGTTACAATGAGCAGTTCTTC,CASSKREGYNEQFF
NA,TRBJ1-6,NA,TRBV20-1,TGCAGTGCTAGTCGGGTTCGGGACTATAATTCACCCCTCCACTTT,CSASRVRDYNSPLHF
NA,TRBJ1-2,NA,TRBV6-5,TGTGCCAGCAGTTACCTCGGGTCTGGCTACACCTTC,CASSYLGSGYTF
TRBD2,TRBJ2-1,NA,TRBV6-5,TGTGCCAGCAGTTCCTGGGGGACTAACTTATACAATGAGCAGTTCTTC,CASSSWGTNLYNEQFF
NA,TRBJ2-7,NA,TRBV7-8,TGTGCCAGCAGCCAGCGGGGCGGGGGCGCCTACGAGCAGTACTTC,CASSQRGGGAYEQYF
TRBD1,TRBJ1-5,NA,TRBV6-6,TGTGCCAGCAGGCTGGACAGGGATGATCAGCCCCAGCATTTT,CASRLDRDDQPQHF
TRBD1,TRBJ1-1,NA,TRBV4-1,TGCGCCAGCAGCCAAGAGGGGACAGCGAACACTGAAGCTTTCTTT,CASSQEGTANTEAFF
NA,TRBJ2-1,NA,TRBV29-1,TGCAGCGTTTACAGTCGGTCTAGGGGGTACAATGAGCAGTTCTTC,CSVYSRSRGYNEQFF
TRBD1,TRBJ1-2,NA,TRBV2,TGTGCCAGCGGGGACTCCGACAGGGGAGGCTACACCTTC,CASGDSDRGGYTF
TRBD1,TRBJ1-2,NA,TRBV7-9,TGTGCCAGCAGCTTAGGATTGGGAACAGGGGTCTATGGCTACACCTTC,CASSLGLGTGVYGYTF
TRBD1,TRBJ1-6,NA,TRBV19,TGTGCCAGTAGTATTTCCGGGACAGCTTATAATTCACCCCTCCACTTT,CASSISGTAYNSPLHF
NA,TRBJ1-2,NA,TRBV15,TGTGCCACCAGCAGACTCAGGGGCGGCGGCTACACCTTC,CATSRLRGGGYTF
TRBD2,TRBJ2-3,NA,TRBV5-1,TGCGCCAGCAGCTTGGCGACTAGCGGGAGCACAGATACGCAGTATTTT,CASSLATSGSTDTQYF
NA,TRBJ1-1,few,TRBV9,TGTGCCAGCAGCCCTCAGGGGCGCATGAACACTGAAGCTTTCTTT,CASSPQGRMNTEAFF
NA,TRBJ2-7,NA,TRBV19,TGTGCCAGTAGTATAGGGGGGCAGAGCTCCTACGAGCAGTACTTC,CASSIGGQSSYEQYF
NA,TRBJ1-2,NA,TRBV10-3,TGTGCCATCAGTGCTAACGACTATGGCTACACCTTC,CAISANDYGYTF
NA,TRBJ2-5,once,TRBV18,TGTGCCAGCTCACCCCAAGAGACTCAGTACTTC,CASSPQETQYF
NA,TRBJ2-6,NA,TRBV6-2/TRBV6-3,TGTGCCAGCAGTTACTCCCTGACAGGCCGCTCTGGGGCCAACGTCCTGACTTTC,CASSYSLTGRSGANVLTF
TRBD2,TRBJ2-7,NA,TRBV10-3,TGTGCCATCAGTGACCTCAGGGGGACTAGCGGGAGGGAGCAGTACTTC,CAISDLRGTSGREQYF
NA,TRBJ1-3,NA,TRBV28,TGTGCCACGTTGTGGCCGTCTGGAAACACCATATATTTT,CATLWPSGNTIYF
NA,TRBJ1-3,NA,TRBV2,TGTGCCAGCAGTGAAGAATCCGGCAGGGGAAACACCATATATTTT,CASSEESGRGNTIYF
NA,TRBJ2-3,NA,TRBV13,TGTGCCAGCAGCCTAAAAGGACACCCCTCTCCAGATACGCAGTATTTT,CASSLKGHPSPDTQYF
NA,TRBJ2-7,few,TRBV7-9,TGTGCCAGCAGCTTGCCGGGACTCCCCCTGGAGCAGTACTTC,CASSLPGLPLEQYF
TRBD1,TRBJ1-2,NA,TRBV3-1/TRBV3-2,TGTGCCAGCAGTCTTGGGACAGGGGGCATCGGCTACACCTTC,CASSLGTGGIGYTF
NA,TRBJ1-2,NA,TRBV10-2,TGCGCCAGCAGTGCATCACAAATCTATGGCTACACCTTC,CASSASQIYGYTF
NA,TRBJ1-6,NA,TRBV9,TGTGCCAGCAGCGCCCGGGCAATGGGAGCACCCCTCCACTTT,CASSARAMGAPLHF